This is a list of T cell receptor beta chains from one sample in a study of blood T cell repertoires in COVID-19. The protocol was immunoSEQ multiplex PCR, while the TCRdb copy is restricted to in-frame clones and leaves out a portion. The sample consists of around 300,000 clones, 75% to 90% of them appearing once. The specimen was peripheral blood. These receptors all stem from a man younger than 35 with active or convalescent COVID-19. Both conserved end residues are part of each CDR3. D genes are given only for firm matches. Only some rows state a clone size, as once, few, many or a class for expanded clones.

v_gene: TRBV28; abundance: once; d_gene: TRBD1; j_gene: TRBJ2-1; CDR3nt: TGTGCCAGCAGTTCCTCCCCGGGACAGGGGGCAAATGAGCAGTTCTTC; CDR3aa: CASSSSPGQGANEQFF
v_gene: TRBV14; abundance: .; d_gene: .; j_gene: TRBJ2-6; CDR3nt: TGTGCCATTGGAGACGGTGGGGCCAACGTCCTGACTTTC; CDR3aa: CAIGDGGANVLTF
v_gene: TRBV27; abundance: once; d_gene: TRBD1; j_gene: TRBJ1-5; CDR3nt: TGTGCCAGCAGTTTAGGGACAGGGAGCAATCAGCCCCAGCATTTT; CDR3aa: CASSLGTGSNQPQHF
v_gene: TRBV18; abundance: .; d_gene: TRBD1; j_gene: TRBJ1-5; CDR3nt: TGTGCCAGCTCACAAACAGGGGGAGGAGGGCCCCAGCATTTT; CDR3aa: CASSQTGGGGPQHF
v_gene: TRBV16; abundance: .; d_gene: TRBD2; j_gene: TRBJ2-1; CDR3nt: TGTGCCAGCAGCCTAACGGGACTAGCGGGGGGCTCCTACAATGAGCAGTTCTTC; CDR3aa: CASSLTGLAGGSYNEQFF
v_gene: TRBV5-4; abundance: .; d_gene: TRBD1; j_gene: TRBJ1-1; CDR3nt: TGTGCCAGCAGCGCCAAGATTGGGACAGGGGGACCTGAAGCTTTCTTT; CDR3aa: CASSAKIGTGGPEAFF
v_gene: TRBV12-3/TRBV12-4; abundance: once; d_gene: .; j_gene: TRBJ1-1; CDR3nt: TGTGCCAGCGGCATGCTGGGGGGAACTGAAGCTTTCTTT; CDR3aa: CASGMLGGTEAFF
v_gene: TRBV28; abundance: .; d_gene: .; j_gene: TRBJ2-3; CDR3nt: TGTGCCAGCAGTTTAGAGTGGCAGGGGATGGGTGGAGATACGCAGTATTTT; CDR3aa: CASSLEWQGMGGDTQYF
v_gene: TRBV11-3; abundance: .; d_gene: TRBD1; j_gene: TRBJ2-7; CDR3nt: TGTGCCAGCAGCTCAGGGACAGGGCCATCGCACGAGCAGTACTTC; CDR3aa: CASSSGTGPSHEQYF
v_gene: TRBV5-1; abundance: .; d_gene: .; j_gene: TRBJ2-1; CDR3nt: TGCGCCAGCAGCTTGTACCTTTTTGCGGGGGCGAATGAGCAGTTCTTC; CDR3aa: CASSLYLFAGANEQFF
v_gene: TRBV6-2/TRBV6-3; abundance: .; d_gene: TRBD2; j_gene: TRBJ2-1; CDR3nt: TGTGCCAGCAGCCCTGTCCGACGACGGACTAGTCCCTTTGGGGGTGAGCAGTTCTTC; CDR3aa: CASSPVRRRTSPFGGEQFF
v_gene: TRBV7-9; abundance: once; d_gene: .; j_gene: TRBJ1-1; CDR3nt: TGTGCCAGCAGCTTAGACGGCAGGGCCCCTGAAGCTTTCTTT; CDR3aa: CASSLDGRAPEAFF
v_gene: TRBV7-9; abundance: .; d_gene: .; j_gene: TRBJ1-4; CDR3nt: TGTGCCAGCGGCCGCAATGAAAAACTGTTTTTT; CDR3aa: CASGRNEKLFF
v_gene: TRBV18; abundance: .; d_gene: .; j_gene: TRBJ2-7; CDR3nt: TGTGCCAGCTCAGAACTACAGGGCAACGAGCAGTACTTC; CDR3aa: CASSELQGNEQYF
v_gene: TRBV5-1; abundance: .; d_gene: TRBD1; j_gene: TRBJ2-5; CDR3nt: TGCGCCAGCAGCTTTTGGGACAGGGAAAGGGAGACCCAGTACTTC; CDR3aa: CASSFWDRERETQYF
v_gene: TRBV7-7; abundance: .; d_gene: .; j_gene: TRBJ2-3; CDR3nt: TGTGCCAGCAGCTCCGGAGCAGCAGATACGCAGTATTTT; CDR3aa: CASSSGAADTQYF
v_gene: TRBV18; abundance: .; d_gene: TRBD2; j_gene: TRBJ2-1; CDR3nt: TGTGCCAGCTCGCTAAATCCGGGACGGGGGGGCAATGAGCAGTTCTTC; CDR3aa: CASSLNPGRGGNEQFF
v_gene: TRBV6-5; abundance: .; d_gene: .; j_gene: TRBJ2-7; CDR3nt: TGTGCCAGCGATTCGAGAGGAGCCTACGAGCAGTACTTC; CDR3aa: CASDSRGAYEQYF
v_gene: TRBV5-1; abundance: .; d_gene: TRBD2; j_gene: TRBJ2-3; CDR3nt: TGCGCCAGCAGCCCTCGGACTAGCGGAGCTAGCACAGATACGCAGTATTTT; CDR3aa: CASSPRTSGASTDTQYF
v_gene: TRBV9; abundance: few; d_gene: .; j_gene: TRBJ2-2; CDR3nt: TGTGCCAGCAGCCCCTGGACAGCGAACACCGGGGAGCTGTTTTTT; CDR3aa: CASSPWTANTGELFF
v_gene: TRBV6-5; abundance: .; d_gene: TRBD1; j_gene: TRBJ1-1; CDR3nt: TGTGCCAGCAGTTACTCGAACAGGGGGCATATCACTGAAGCTTTCTTT; CDR3aa: CASSYSNRGHITEAFF
v_gene: TRBV6-2/TRBV6-3; abundance: .; d_gene: TRBD2; j_gene: TRBJ2-3; CDR3nt: TGTGCCAGCAGTACAATCTTTCTCGGGACTAGCCAAACCACCACAGATACGCAGTATTTT; CDR3aa: CASSTIFLGTSQTTTDTQYF
v_gene: TRBV3-1/TRBV3-2; abundance: .; d_gene: .; j_gene: TRBJ2-5; CDR3nt: TGTGCCAGCAGCCAAGATCTTCGGGGAGAGACCCAGTACTTC; CDR3aa: CASSQDLRGETQYF
v_gene: TRBV11-3; abundance: once; d_gene: .; j_gene: TRBJ2-1; CDR3nt: TGTGCCAGCAGCTTAAGATACGGGAGCACCTACAATGAGCAGTTCTTC; CDR3aa: CASSLRYGSTYNEQFF
v_gene: TRBV6-1; abundance: .; d_gene: TRBD1; j_gene: TRBJ1-6; CDR3nt: TGTGCCAGCAGTGCGGAGGGGGCAGGAGTATCCTATAATTCACCCCTCCACTTT; CDR3aa: CASSAEGAGVSYNSPLHF
v_gene: TRBV7-8; abundance: .; d_gene: .; j_gene: TRBJ1-3; CDR3nt: TGTGCCAGCAGCCTCATTCAGGGGACCATATATTTT; CDR3aa: CASSLIQGTIYF
v_gene: TRBV5-6; abundance: .; d_gene: .; j_gene: TRBJ1-5; CDR3nt: TGTGCCAGCAGCTTTTGGCAGGGGACCAATCAGCCCCAGCATTTT; CDR3aa: CASSFWQGTNQPQHF
v_gene: TRBV4-1; abundance: .; d_gene: TRBD1; j_gene: TRBJ1-1; CDR3nt: TGCGCCAGCAGCCGACTACCGGGACAGGGGAACACTGAAGCTTTCTTT; CDR3aa: CASSRLPGQGNTEAFF
v_gene: TRBV7-8; abundance: .; d_gene: .; j_gene: TRBJ1-4; CDR3nt: TGTGCCAGCAGCTTAACAGGTGAAAAACTGTTTTTT; CDR3aa: CASSLTGEKLFF
v_gene: TRBV27; abundance: .; d_gene: .; j_gene: TRBJ2-7; CDR3nt: TGTGCCAGCAGTTTAGCCCCCTTTTCAGGGGGGAGCTACGAGCAGTACTTC; CDR3aa: CASSLAPFSGGSYEQYF
v_gene: TRBV6-5; abundance: .; d_gene: .; j_gene: TRBJ1-2; CDR3nt: TGTGCCAGCAGTTACTCTGAGACAGCCTACTATGGCTACACCTTC; CDR3aa: CASSYSETAYYGYTF
v_gene: TRBV6-2/TRBV6-3; abundance: .; d_gene: TRBD1; j_gene: TRBJ1-1; CDR3nt: TGTGCCAGCAGCGACGCGGGACAGCTTAACACTGAAGCTTTCTTT; CDR3aa: CASSDAGQLNTEAFF
v_gene: TRBV7-2; abundance: .; d_gene: .; j_gene: TRBJ2-2; CDR3nt: TGTGCCAGCAGCCCACGGGCCGGGGAGCTGTTTTTT; CDR3aa: CASSPRAGELFF
v_gene: TRBV10-3; abundance: .; d_gene: .; j_gene: TRBJ2-3; CDR3nt: TGTGCCATCAAAGGGACTGGAAGCACAGATACGCAGTATTTT; CDR3aa: CAIKGTGSTDTQYF
v_gene: TRBV5-1; abundance: .; d_gene: TRBD1; j_gene: TRBJ2-7; CDR3nt: TGCGCCAGCAGCACCTGGACAGGGGGCACATCCGAGCAGTACTTC; CDR3aa: CASSTWTGGTSEQYF
v_gene: TRBV6-2/TRBV6-3; abundance: .; d_gene: TRBD2; j_gene: TRBJ2-5; CDR3nt: TGTGCCAGCAGCACCGGACTAGCGGGTTACCAAGAGACCCAGTACTTC; CDR3aa: CASSTGLAGYQETQYF
v_gene: TRBV7-9; abundance: .; d_gene: .; j_gene: TRBJ2-3; CDR3nt: TGTGCCAGCAGCATTTTCCCCGCGGGGTTCGGCGATACGCAGTATTTT; CDR3aa: CASSIFPAGFGDTQYF
v_gene: TRBV4-2; abundance: .; d_gene: TRBD1; j_gene: TRBJ1-1; CDR3nt: TGTGCCAGCAGCCAAGTGGGACAGATTGAAGCTTTCTTT; CDR3aa: CASSQVGQIEAFF
v_gene: TRBV6-1; abundance: once; d_gene: TRBD2; j_gene: TRBJ2-4; CDR3nt: TGTGCCAGCAGTGTGGAGCGGGACTTAGCCAAAAACATTCAGTACTTC; CDR3aa: CASSVERDLAKNIQYF
v_gene: TRBV7-2; abundance: .; d_gene: TRBD1; j_gene: TRBJ1-1; CDR3nt: TGTGCCAGCAGCTCCTGGACAGGGGGAACTTTCTTT; CDR3aa: CASSSWTGGTFF
v_gene: TRBV28; abundance: .; d_gene: .; j_gene: TRBJ1-2; CDR3nt: TGTGCCAGCAGTTTCATTCAGGGGTATGGCTACACCTTC; CDR3aa: CASSFIQGYGYTF
v_gene: TRBV28; abundance: .; d_gene: .; j_gene: TRBJ2-7; CDR3nt: TGTGCCAGCAGTTTACAGGGGATGTTCTACGAGCAGTACTTC; CDR3aa: CASSLQGMFYEQYF
v_gene: TRBV6-5; abundance: .; d_gene: .; j_gene: TRBJ1-5; CDR3nt: TGTGCCAGCAGTTACGGAGGCAGATATAGCAATCAGCCCCAGCATTTT; CDR3aa: CASSYGGRYSNQPQHF
v_gene: TRBV7-2; abundance: .; d_gene: TRBD2; j_gene: TRBJ2-3; CDR3nt: TGTGCCAGCAGCTTACGCGGGGGAATAGCAGATACGCAGTATTTT; CDR3aa: CASSLRGGIADTQYF
v_gene: TRBV11-2; abundance: .; d_gene: TRBD1; j_gene: TRBJ1-1; CDR3nt: TGTGCCAGCAGCTTCACAGGGGTAAACACTGAAGCTTTCTTT; CDR3aa: CASSFTGVNTEAFF
v_gene: TRBV5-1; abundance: .; d_gene: .; j_gene: TRBJ2-5; CDR3nt: TGCGCCAGCAGCTTGGGTACAGTCAGGGAGACCCAGTACTTC; CDR3aa: CASSLGTVRETQYF
v_gene: TRBV20-1; abundance: .; d_gene: TRBD2; j_gene: TRBJ2-3; CDR3nt: TGCAGTGCTAGTACTCCGGGACTAGCGGGGGGAACAGATACGCAGTATTTT; CDR3aa: CSASTPGLAGGTDTQYF
v_gene: TRBV19; abundance: .; d_gene: TRBD2; j_gene: TRBJ2-3; CDR3nt: TGTGCCAGTAGTACCGGGGGGGCCGCAGATACGCAGTATTTT; CDR3aa: CASSTGGAADTQYF
v_gene: TRBV7-2; abundance: once; d_gene: .; j_gene: TRBJ2-7; CDR3nt: TGTGCCAGCAGCTTCGGACAGTCCGGGGACGAGCAGTACTTC; CDR3aa: CASSFGQSGDEQYF
v_gene: TRBV6-5; abundance: .; d_gene: TRBD2; j_gene: TRBJ2-3; CDR3nt: TGTGCCAGCAGTTTCGGACTAGCGGGGGGGCCGGATACGCAGTATTTT; CDR3aa: CASSFGLAGGPDTQYF
v_gene: TRBV30; abundance: .; d_gene: TRBD2; j_gene: TRBJ2-5; CDR3nt: TGTGCCCCCCAGGTCCAGCGGGGGTTTTTTAGGGACCAAGAGACCCAGTACTTC; CDR3aa: CAPQVQRGFFRDQETQYF
v_gene: TRBV5-1; abundance: .; d_gene: .; j_gene: TRBJ2-7; CDR3nt: TGCGCCAGCCGGGTAACAACGCCCCACTACGAGCAGTACTTC; CDR3aa: CASRVTTPHYEQYF
v_gene: TRBV15; abundance: few; d_gene: .; j_gene: TRBJ1-1; CDR3nt: TGTGCCACCGGCCGGGACATGTCGAAGAGTGAAGCTTTCTTT; CDR3aa: CATGRDMSKSEAFF
v_gene: TRBV28; abundance: once; d_gene: TRBD2; j_gene: TRBJ2-7; CDR3nt: TGTGCCAGCAGGCCCAGGACTAGCGGGAGGAACGAGCAGTACTTC; CDR3aa: CASRPRTSGRNEQYF
v_gene: TRBV6-1; abundance: once; d_gene: .; j_gene: TRBJ2-1; CDR3nt: TGTGCCAGCAGTGAAGCGGTACGGTGGGTCCGCCCGGGTGAGCAGTTCTTC; CDR3aa: CASSEAVRWVRPGEQFF
v_gene: TRBV28; abundance: .; d_gene: .; j_gene: TRBJ1-1; CDR3nt: TGTGCCAGCAGTTTACGCGGGACTTCTGAAGCTTTCTTT; CDR3aa: CASSLRGTSEAFF
v_gene: TRBV28; abundance: .; d_gene: TRBD1; j_gene: TRBJ2-1; CDR3nt: TGTGCCAGCAGTTATCCGGGACAGGGGTGGAATGAGCAGTTCTTC; CDR3aa: CASSYPGQGWNEQFF